This passage covers 26 T cell receptor beta chains from one sample sequenced in a study of beta chain features in type 1 diabetes. Whole-study findings and limits: There was a moderate but significant shortening of TCRB CDR3s in all four CD4+ subsets of Type 1 diabetes patients.

Sequencing targeted expressed TCRB transcripts, as all isolated RNA had been reverse transcribed. Data came from immunoSEQ multiplex PCR; TCRdb stores just in-frame clones and leaves some out. The profile covers some 350,000 clones, with approximately 12% appearing a single time and roughly 0.015% taken by the ten largest. For these TCRs, the target antigens are not known. Input material: naive CD4+ T cells from blood. All receptors come from a woman between 18 and 29 years old with type 1 diabetes.

Only a few counts were recorded for this clone. V is TRBV5-4 and J is TRBJ2-7, with TRBD1 matching 7 bases. Per the germline V gene, CDR1 is SGHNT and CDR2 is YYREEE (reference sequence). V shed 4 bases and J 3 bases; nucleotides not matched to a gene: 4. There are 13 residues in the CDR3. The CDR3 nucleotides read TGTGCCAGCAGCGACAGGGTTCTCTACGAGCAGTACTTC. As protein: CASSDRVLYEQYF.

This clone was picked up a small number of times. The J gene is TRBJ2-6, the V gene TRBV6-5; D may be TRBD1 (5 bases). The CDR3 runs to 14 residues. Per the germline V gene, CDR1 is MNHEY and CDR2 is SVGAGI. V was pared by 5 bases and J by 5 bases, with 10 bases between. CDR3 amino acids: CASSRQWRANVLTF. The CDR3 DNA reads as TGTGCCAGCAGTCGACAGTGGCGGGCCAACGTCCTGACTTTC.

This clone was seen a handful of times. This chain connects TRBV7-9 to TRBJ2-2; maybe TRBD2 (5 bases). From germline, CDR1 is SEHNR and CDR2 FQNEAQ (reference sequence). This CDR3 comprises 18 residues. Trimming pared 7 bases from V and 6 bases from J, leaving 27 bases between. CDR3 DNA sequence: TGTGCCAGCACCAGACTTGCCTTGGAGTCAATCGGGGCCGGGGAGCTGTTTTTT. Amino acids: CASTRLALESIGAGELFF. The full variable domain, its missing parts supplied by reference TRBV7-9 and TRBJ2-2, is DTGVSQNPRHKITKRGQNVTFRCDPISEHNRLYWYRQTLGQGPEFLTYFQNEAQLEKSRLLSDRFSAERPKGSFSTLEIQRTEQGDSAMYLCASTRLALESIGAGELFFGEGSRLTVL.

This clone was observed a few times. V gene TRBV19 combines with J gene TRBJ1-5; the match to TRBD1 covers 9 bases. Trimming at V came to 6 bases and at J to 7 bases, leaving 7 bases not matched to a gene. The CDR3 is 14 residues long. The germline V gene encodes CDR1 LNHDA and CDR2 SQIVND (reference sequence). CDR3 nucleotide sequence: TGTGCCAGTAGGTGGGACAGGGAGGGACAGCCCCAGCATTTT. Its protein is CASRWDREGQPQHF.

The V gene is TRBV7-2, the J gene TRBJ1-5; 8 nucleotides line up with TRBD1. This CDR3 comprises 14 residues. The V segment lost 5 bases and the J segment 5 bases; nucleotides outside the gene matches: 5. Germline V gene sequence: CDR1 SGHTA, CDR2 FQGNSA. The CDR3 region has the DNA TGTGCCAGCAGCCCCGACAGGGGTGATCAGCCCCAGCATTTT. It translates to CASSPDRGDQPQHF.

Concerning this clone: The sample carries other DNA sequences with the same CDR3. The chain carries TRBV5-4 and TRBJ1-1, with 8 positions matching TRBD1. Germline CDR1 reads SGHNT; CDR2 reads YYREEE (reference sequence). The CDR3 is made up of 13 amino acids. Unmatched junction bases numbered 3, after V lost 0 bases and J lost 8 bases. The CDR3 is CASSLEQGGEAFF. CDR3 nucleotide sequence: TGTGCCAGCAGCTTGGAACAGGGGGGCGAAGCTTTCTTT.

The J gene is TRBJ2-2, the V gene TRBV30; maybe TRBD1 (6 bases). Germline V gives CDR1 GTSNPN, CDR2 SVGIG (reference sequence). The V end lost 2 bases, the J end lost 7 bases, and 17 bases lay between the germline ends. The CDR3 extends over 15 amino acids. CDR3 sequence: CAWSPLQGFGGELFF. In DNA, the CDR3 is TGTGCCTGGAGTCCACTACAGGGATTCGGCGGGGAGCTGTTTTTT. The full variable domain, completed using reference TRBV30 and TRBJ2-2, is SQTIHQWPATLVQPVGSPLSLECTVEGTSNPNLYWYRQAAGRGLQLLFYSVGIGQISSEVPQNLSASRPQDRQFILSSKKLLLSDSGFYLCAWSPLQGFGGELFFGEGSRLTVL.

This clone showed up just a few times. The V call is TRBV2, the J call TRBJ2-5, with TRBD2 matching 12 bases. The CDR3 totals 17 residues. From germline, CDR1 is SNHLY and CDR2 FYNNEI. Trimming removed 5 bases from V and 1 base from J; junction bases left unmatched: 8. The CDR3 DNA is TGTGCCAGCAGTCCAAGACTAGCGGGAGCCCCCCAAGAGACCCAGTACTTC. This translates into CASSPRLAGAPQETQYF.

The table lists this clone with a few counts. This chain connects TRBV28 to TRBJ2-2; 8 positions match TRBD1. V gave up 8 bases and J gave up 1 base; unmatched junction bases: 0. This CDR3 contains 13 residues. Germline V gives CDR1 MDHEN, CDR2 SYDVKM. CDR3: CASGTGNTGELFF. The CDR3 DNA follows: TGTGCCAGCGGGACAGGGAACACCGGGGAGCTGTTTTTT.

This clone has just a few counts. The chain joins TRBV29-1 to TRBJ2-2; tentative D call: TRBD2 (6 bases). CDR1 SQVTM and CDR2 ANQGSEA come from the germline V gene. This CDR3 comprises 12 residues. Trimming left V 8 bases short and J 7 bases short, with 14 bases between. In DNA, the CDR3 is TGCAGCTCCTCGACTAGTGGCGGGGAGCTGTTTTTT. As protein: CSSSTSGGELFF.

CDR3 sequence reads: CAWSDAQGDTQYF. CDR3 nucleotides: TGTGCCTGGAGCGACGCCCAGGGCGATACGCAGTATTTT. The rearrangement uses TRBV30 and TRBJ2-3; perhaps TRBD1 as D (5 bases). This CDR3 has 13 residues. The germline CDR1 and CDR2 sequences are GTSNPN and SVGIG (reference sequence). V shed 3 bases and J shed 6 bases, with 13 bases lying between them.

The chain combines TRBV19 with TRBJ1-5; D remains unclear. The CDR3 loop spans 13 amino acids. Germline-derived CDR1 and CDR2 are LNHDA and SQIVND (reference sequence). V lost 1 base to trimming and J lost 5 bases, with 6 bases between them. CDR3 in DNA: TGTGCCAGTAGTATAGTCGGGGATCAGCCCCAGCATTTT. Translation gives CASSIVGDQPQHF.

The V call is TRBV9, the J call TRBJ2-5, with D tentatively TRBD2 (7 bases). V was cut by 6 bases and J by 3 bases, with 21 bases left in between. CDR1 is SGDLS, CDR2 YYNGEE, per germline. This CDR3 region has 16 residues. CDR3 protein: CASTPGGGSGKETQYF. As DNA, the CDR3 is TGTGCCAGCACCCCCGGGGGCGGGAGCGGAAAAGAGACCCAGTACTTC.

The rearrangement joins TRBV6-5 to TRBJ2-3; D unclear. The CDR3 has 15 residues. Germline V gene data show CDR1 as MNHEY and CDR2 as SVGAGI. Trimming took off 8 bases at V and 0 bases at J, with 15 bases between the two ends. CDR3: CASAHGVYSTDTQYF. CDR3 in DNA: TGTGCCAGCGCACACGGAGTTTATAGCACAGATACGCAGTATTTT.

V usage is TRBV10-3 and J usage is TRBJ2-6; 13 bases match TRBD2. V lost 3 bases and J lost 0; bases outside the gene matches: 5. The CDR3 is 19 amino acids. Germline CDR1 is ENHRY and CDR2 is SYGVKD. The DNA of the CDR3 is TGTGCCATCAGTGAACCGGGACTAGCGGGAACCTCTGGGGCCAACGTCCTGACTTTC. It codes for CAISEPGLAGTSGANVLTF.

This sequence joins TRBV30 and TRBJ1-5; a weak D match, TRBD1 (6 bases). Germline CDR1 is GTSNPN and CDR2 is SVGIG (reference sequence). This CDR3 is 14 amino acids long. V was clipped by 4 bases and J by 5 bases, with 15 bases between them. Here the CDR3 DNA reads TGTGCCTGGACCCCGGACAGTTATTATCAGCCCCAGCATTTT. Its translation is CAWTPDSYYQPQHF.

The chain carries TRBV13 and TRBJ2-1; 7 bases fit TRBD1. In germline, CDR1 is PRHDT, CDR2 FYEKMQ (reference sequence). The CDR3 is made up of 15 amino acids. V lost 4 bases and J lost 4; bases outside the gene matches: 7. The CDR3 loop reads CASSSGQKFYNEQFF. DNA for the CDR3: TGTGCCAGCAGCTCGGGACAGAAGTTTTACAATGAGCAGTTCTTC.

This clone turned up a few times. The chain joins TRBV7-2 to TRBJ2-4; D possibly corresponds to TRBD2 (7 bases). This CDR3 spans 15 amino acids. Per the germline V gene, CDR1 is SGHTA and CDR2 is FQGNSA. V lost 5 bases to trimming and J lost 0 bases, with 11 bases between them. CDR3 nucleotides: TGTGCCAGCAGCGCGGGGGCGATAGCCAAAAACATTCAGTACTTC. It yields the protein CASSAGAIAKNIQYF. Full variable domain (outside the CDR3, taken from reference TRBV7-2 and TRBJ2-4): GAGVSQSPSNKVTEKGKDVELRCDPISGHTALYWYRQSLGQGLEFLIYFQGNSAPDKSGLPSDRFSAERTGGSVSTLTIQRTQQEDSAVYLCASSAGAIAKNIQYFGAGTRLSVL.

The chain has TRBV11-2 and TRBJ2-5, with 8 nucleotides matching TRBD1. From germline, CDR1 is SGHAT and CDR2 FQNNGV. The ends lost 2 bases at V and 1 base at J; junction bases unmatched: 9. This CDR3 contains 17 residues. The DNA of the CDR3 is TGTGCCAGCAGCTTAAATAGGAACAGGGGGACCCAAGAGACCCAGTACTTC. This gives the protein CASSLNRNRGTQETQYF.

This clone was seen just once. The genes are TRBV7-3 and TRBJ2-6; TRBD2 matches 7 bases. J lost 0 bases, V lost 5 bases, and 13 bases had no gene match. The germline gives CDR1 SGHTA, CDR2 FQGTGA. The CDR3 sequence is 19 residues long. The CDR3 sequence is CASSPNPGGIVSGANVLTF. The CDR3 region has the DNA TGTGCCAGCAGCCCCAACCCCGGGGGGATAGTCTCTGGGGCCAACGTCCTGACTTTC.

This clone occurred a few times. The V and J genes are TRBV5-1 and TRBJ2-2; 14 positions agree with TRBD2. This CDR3 is 17 amino acids long. V dropped 2 bases and J dropped 6; count of bases not matched to a gene: 6. CDR1 is SGHRS, CDR2 YFSETQ, per germline. The chain's CDR3 is CASSLGTSGSYAGELFF. The DNA for the CDR3 is TGCGCCAGCAGCTTAGGGACTAGCGGGAGTTACGCCGGGGAGCTGTTTTTT.

This clone came up a few times. V gene TRBV19 combines with J gene TRBJ1-5; no clear D. Germline CDR1 LNHDA, CDR2 SQIVND (reference sequence). CDR3 length: 15 amino acids. Trimming pared 0 bases from V and 5 bases from J, leaving 11 bases between. The CDR3 loop is CASSIEPRNYQPQHF. In nucleotides, the CDR3 is TGTGCCAGTAGTATAGAACCCAGGAACTATCAGCCCCAGCATTTT.

The V and J genes are TRBV27 and TRBJ1-1; TRBD1 is a possible D gene (5 bases). The germline V gene encodes CDR1 MNHEY and CDR2 SMNVEV (reference sequence). The CDR3 loop spans 13 amino acids. V dropped 7 bases and J dropped 2 bases, with 11 bases sitting between them. The CDR3: CASNAGYNTEAFF. CDR3 nucleotide sequence: TGTGCCAGCAATGCAGGGTACAACACTGAAGCTTTCTTT.

The gene calls are TRBV9 and TRBJ2-5; D is possibly TRBD2 (6 bases). CDR3 length equals 15 residues. Trimming took 1 base from V and 5 from J, leaving 15 bases between them. Per the germline V gene, CDR1 is SGDLS and CDR2 is YYNGEE. The CDR3 DNA is TGTGCCAGCAGCGTAACCCCAGGGAGCGGGGAGACCCAGTACTTC. This gives the protein CASSVTPGSGETQYF.

The chain joins TRBV4-1 to TRBJ1-1, with D hard to call. The CDR3 spans 15 residues. Trimming shortened V by 0 bases and J by 0 bases, and 8 bases separated the two germline ends. Germline V gene lookup returns CDR1 MGHRA and CDR2 YSYEKL. The DNA for the CDR3 is TGCGCCAGCAGCCAAGAGTGGGCCATGAACACTGAAGCTTTCTTT. Amino acids: CASSQEWAMNTEAFF.

The rearrangement links TRBV23-1 to TRBJ1-5; TRBD1 agrees at 7 bases. TRBV23-1 has ORF status, its function being uncertain. The CDR3 loop spans 19 amino acids. Trimming took 3 bases from V and 0 from J; bases not matched to a gene: 14. The CDR3 spells CASSHPEGQREYSNQPQHF. The CDR3 nucleotides read TGCGCCAGCAGTCACCCTGAGGGACAGCGAGAATATAGCAATCAGCCCCAGCATTTT.